The clone carrying this T cell receptor beta chain was picked up many times. Its antigen is as yet unknown. As the template, RNA transcripts were used to amplify TCR beta CDR3 regions. Second-round multiplex PCR followed a first-round RT-PCR using HTBI primers. MiXCR, applied by TCRdb to the multiplex PCR reads, yields one record per CDR3 protein. Among about 380,000 distinct CDR3 sequences, approximately 15% were seen once, and the ten largest hold approximately 7%. These data come from a study of Graves' ophthalmopathy and Graves' hyperthyroidism. Study as a whole: Before any treatment, peripheral blood was taken at the initial diagnosis.

Overall study findings and caveats: Most expanded thyroid clonotypes above 0.001 frequency also appeared in blood.

Germline V CDR1 and CDR2: SNHLY, FYNNEI. Trimming cost V 3 bases and J 5 bases, with 13 bases left between them. CDR3 length equals 14 residues. The sample was peripheral blood. This rearrangement joins TRBV2 to TRBJ2-5; D may be TRBD1 or TRBD2 (6 bases each). The sequence derives from a young woman with stable Graves' hyperthyroidism. The CDR3 sequence is CASSDLGGYETQYF. The CDR3 DNA reads TGTGCCAGCAGTGATTTGGGGGGCTACGAGACCCAGTACTTC.